This T cell receptor beta chain was identified in a study of blood T cell repertoires in COVID-19. Study background: Some COVID-19 samples were acute and others convalescent; all came from the United States, Italy and Spain. The cDNA or gDNA used as material had been derived from T cells, B-cell-depleted T cells, or PBMCs.

Profiled with immunoSEQ multiplex PCR; TCRdb holds only in-frame clones, not every one. The sample has 90,000 to 120,000 clones; about 89% are singletons. The V segment lost 2 bases and the J segment 4 bases; nucleotides outside the gene matches: 5. Germline-derived CDR1 and CDR2 are GTSNPN and SVGIG (reference sequence). The CDR3 is 14 amino acids. The gene calls are TRBV30 and TRBJ1-5; the match to TRBD1 covers 7 bases. Sequenced sample: peripheral blood. The source of this sequence is a man aged 40-50 years with active or convalescent COVID-19. CDR3: CAWSTPGQNQPQHF. Written as DNA, the CDR3 is TGTGCCTGGAGTACCCCGGGACAGAATCAGCCCCAGCATTTT.